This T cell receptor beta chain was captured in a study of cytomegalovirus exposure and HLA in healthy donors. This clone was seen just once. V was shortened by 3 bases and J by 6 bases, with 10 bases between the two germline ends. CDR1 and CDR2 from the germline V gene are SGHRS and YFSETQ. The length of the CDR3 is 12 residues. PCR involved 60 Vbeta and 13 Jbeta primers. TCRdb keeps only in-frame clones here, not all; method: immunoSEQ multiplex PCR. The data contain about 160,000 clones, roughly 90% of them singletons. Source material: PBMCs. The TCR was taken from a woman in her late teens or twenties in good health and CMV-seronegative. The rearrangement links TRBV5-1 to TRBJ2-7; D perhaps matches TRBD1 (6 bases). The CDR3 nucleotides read TGCGCCAGCAGCTGGGACATTACCGAGCAGTACTTC. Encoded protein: CASSWDITEQYF.